A selection of T cell receptor beta chains follows, all from one sample in a study of a mutant IDH1 vaccine in newly diagnosed glioma. TCRdb keeps only in-frame clones here, not all; method: immunoSEQ multiplex PCR. The sample carries about 66,000 clones, roughly 71% recorded once. These receptors' antigens are unknown. The sample was PBMCs, taken from a glioma patient whose treatment included an IDH1 peptide vaccine. These receptors came from a man aged 50 to 60 with glioma. The CDR3 runs from the conserved cysteine through the conserved F or W. The D gene is left open where the match is weak. Clone size is stated in some rows and not others, as once, few, many or a class when expanded.

D	V	size	J	DNA	CDR3
.	TRBV6-5	.	TRBJ1-1	TGTGCCAGCAGTTACCGGGTTACGAACACTGAAGCTTTCTTT	CASSYRVTNTEAFF
TRBD1	TRBV2	.	TRBJ2-1	TGTGCCAGCAGGCGGACAGGGTTCCACAATGAGCAGTTCTTC	CASRRTGFHNEQFF
.	TRBV21-1	medium-sized	TRBJ2-6	TGTGCCAGCAGCAGCACAGGGTCCGGGGCCAACGTCCTGACTTTC	CASSSTGSGANVLTF
TRBD1	TRBV5-1	.	TRBJ1-1	TGCGCCAGCAGCCCCGGACAGGGTGGGACTGAAGCTTTCTTT	CASSPGQGGTEAFF
TRBD1	TRBV5-1	few	TRBJ1-1	TGCGCCAGCAGCCTACAGGGGAATGGGGGAACTGAAGCTTTCTTT	CASSLQGNGGTEAFF
TRBD1	TRBV5-1	.	TRBJ1-1	TGCGCCAGCAGCTTGATTGGGATCAGGGGGAGCCTTGAAGCTTTCTTT	CASSLIGIRGSLEAFF
.	TRBV7-9	.	TRBJ2-7	TGTGCCAGCAGCTTAGCTGGGACAAGCTCCTACGAGCAGTACTTC	CASSLAGTSSYEQYF
.	TRBV5-1	.	TRBJ2-3	TGCGCCAGCAGCTTAGGCAGGCAGGAAGATACGCAGTATTTT	CASSLGRQEDTQYF
TRBD1	TRBV5-1	.	TRBJ2-7	TGCGCCAGCAGCACCAGACAGGGATCCTACGAGCAGTACTTC	CASSTRQGSYEQYF
.	TRBV6-1	.	TRBJ2-1	TGTGCCAGCAGTGAAGTCAGGCACTCCTACAATGAGCAGTTCTTC	CASSEVRHSYNEQFF
.	TRBV30	medium-sized	TRBJ1-1	TGTGCCTGGAGCAGGGGTCGGGGGGCTGAAGCTTTCTTT	CAWSRGRGAEAFF
.	TRBV4-3	.	TRBJ1-2	TGCGCCAGCAGCCAAGACTCCGGAGGCTACACCTTC	CASSQDSGGYTF
TRBD1	TRBV27	.	TRBJ2-1	TGTGCCAGCAGTGAATGGACAGGGGGCAAGAGGAATGAGCAGTTCTTC	CASSEWTGGKRNEQFF
TRBD1	TRBV19	.	TRBJ2-4	TGTGCCAGTAGTATTGGGACAGCCAAGGACATTCAGTACTTC	CASSIGTAKDIQYF
TRBD1	TRBV19	.	TRBJ1-5	TGTGCCAGCAGTGACAGGGGTTTAAGAGGCGATCAGCCCCAGCATTTT	CASSDRGLRGDQPQHF
.	TRBV9	.	TRBJ1-4	TGTGCCAGCAGCGTAGTTCCCCACCTTGGGAGGGAAAAACTGTTTTTT	CASSVVPHLGREKLFF
TRBD1	TRBV30	.	TRBJ1-5	TGTGCCTGGGACAGGGGATTTAATCAGCCCCAGCATTTT	CAWDRGFNQPQHF
TRBD1	TRBV25-1	.	TRBJ1-1	TGTGCCAGCGGGACAACACCGGGACAGGGTTTCACTGAAGCTTTCTTT	CASGTTPGQGFTEAFF
.	TRBV5-1	.	TRBJ2-7	TGCGCCAGCAGCTTGGAAGGCCAGTACTACGAGCAGTACTTC	CASSLEGQYYEQYF
.	TRBV4-2	.	TRBJ1-1	TGTGCCAGCAGCCAAGAGCCAGGAGGGAACACTGAAGCTTTCTTT	CASSQEPGGNTEAFF
TRBD2	TRBV7-2	.	TRBJ2-1	TGTGCCAGCAGACCAGGGATGGGGACTAGCGGGGCGAATGAGCAGTTCTTC	CASRPGMGTSGANEQFF
.	TRBV9	.	TRBJ1-1	TGTGCCAGCAGCGTAGCTGGGGGGGCGGTGAACACTGAAGCTTTCTTT	CASSVAGGAVNTEAFF
.	TRBV4-1	.	TRBJ2-7	TGCGCCAGCAGCCAAGGTCAAGGGACAACCTCCTACGAGCAGTACTTC	CASSQGQGTTSYEQYF
.	TRBV6-4	.	TRBJ1-1	TGTGCCAGCAGTGTACACAGCGGGACTGAAGCTTTCTTT	CASSVHSGTEAFF
.	TRBV7-2	.	TRBJ2-3	TGTGCCAGCAGCTTAGCAGGGAGATACACAGATACGCAGTATTTT	CASSLAGRYTDTQYF
TRBD1	TRBV5-4	.	TRBJ1-4	TGTGCCAGCAGCGCAGGACAGGGCTGGGGTGAAAAACTGTTTTTT	CASSAGQGWGEKLFF
.	TRBV11-2	.	TRBJ1-2	TGTGCCAGCAGCTTATTATGGGATGGCTACACCTTC	CASSLLWDGYTF
.	TRBV7-9	.	TRBJ1-4	TGTGCCAGCAGCTTACCCAACGACGGGGTGTCTAATGAAAAACTGTTTTTT	CASSLPNDGVSNEKLFF
.	TRBV29-1	few	TRBJ1-1	TGCAGCGTTGTTAGTTACATGAACACTGAAGCTTTCTTT	CSVVSYMNTEAFF
.	TRBV5-4	.	TRBJ1-5	TGTGCCAGCAGCCGGAGGTACGCACTTCAGCCCCAGCATTTT	CASSRRYALQPQHF
.	TRBV27	.	TRBJ2-3	TGTGCCAGCAGTTCACCGGGACCGACGGGCACAGATACGCAGTATTTT	CASSSPGPTGTDTQYF
.	TRBV4-1	few	TRBJ1-1	TGCGCCAGCAGCCAAGGAAGGGGATACTTGAACACTGAAGCTTTCTTT	CASSQGRGYLNTEAFF
.	TRBV5-1	.	TRBJ2-7	TGCGCCAGCAGCTTGGAGTTCAACGAGCAGTACTTC	CASSLEFNEQYF
TRBD1	TRBV2	.	TRBJ2-4	TGTGCCAGCAGTACTCGACAGGGATGGAACATTCAGTACTTC	CASSTRQGWNIQYF
.	TRBV29-1	few	TRBJ1-2	TGCAGCGTGGAACAGGGTAGAGGCTACACCTTC	CSVEQGRGYTF
TRBD2	TRBV25-1	.	TRBJ2-4	TGTGCCAGCAGTGAAGCGGGGGATGTGGGCAAAAACATTCAGTACTTC	CASSEAGDVGKNIQYF
.	TRBV5-8	once	TRBJ1-1	TGTGCCAGCAAACGGACAGCCACTGAAGCTTTCTTT	CASKRTATEAFF
TRBD1	TRBV27	.	TRBJ2-7	TGTGCCAGCAGTTTGACAGGGTACTACGAGCAGTACTTC	CASSLTGYYEQYF
TRBD2	TRBV18	.	TRBJ2-7	TGTGCCAGCTCACCGGGGAGGGGTCGCTCCGAGCAGTACTTC	CASSPGRGRSEQYF
TRBD2	TRBV29-1	few	TRBJ2-1	TGCAGCGTCGCTCGGGGGGGGTGGTCCTACAATGAGCAGTTCTTC	CSVARGGWSYNEQFF